This passage covers 3 T cell receptor beta chains from one sample sequenced in a study of T cells in Graves' hyperthyroidism and ophthalmopathy. TCR beta CDR3 region amplification was performed from RNA transcripts. The TCR CDR3 was amplified in a first-round RT-PCR using the HTBI primer set. TCRdb fed the multiplex PCR reads into MiXCR, producing one record per CDR3 protein. Here the sample spans roughly 500,000 distinct CDR3 sequences, 15% to 20% being singletons. The material sequenced was blood. The receptor source for this set is a woman aged 25-40 years with Graves' ophthalmopathy.

This clonotype was picked up many times. This chain links TRBV2 with TRBJ2-2, with TRBD2 identical over 7 bases. Germline assignment: CDR1 SNHLY and CDR2 FYNNEI. Trimming cost V 8 bases and J 1 base; bases outside gene matches: 16. There are 18 residues in the CDR3. The CDR3 spells CASEGRIAGAMNTGELFF. The CDR3 coding sequence is TGTGCCAGCGAGGGGCGTATAGCGGGCGCTATGAACACCGGGGAGCTGTTTTTT.

This clonotype was recorded a few times. The chain employs TRBV19 and TRBJ1-1; D is uncertain. The V gene lost 3 bases and the J gene lost 1 base, with 3 bases spanning the gap. CDR3 length equals 12 residues. Looked up from germline, CDR1 is LNHDA and CDR2 is SQIVND (reference sequence). Here the CDR3 reads CASSMGNTEAFF. The CDR3 DNA follows: TGTGCCAGTAGTATGGGGAACACTGAAGCTTTCTTT. Filled out from reference TRBV19 and TRBJ1-1, the complete variable domain reads DGGITQSPKYLFRKEGQNVTLSCEQNLNHDAMYWYRQDPGQGLRLIYYSQIVNDFQKGDIAEGYSVSREKKESFPLTVTSAQKNPTAFYLCASSMGNTEAFFGQGTRLTVV.

A few counts support this clonotype. The genes are TRBV25-1 and TRBJ2-5; 9 positions match TRBD2. The CDR3 consists of 16 residues. CDR1 MGHDK and CDR2 SYGVNS come from the germline V gene. V lost 0 bases and J lost 5; bases outside the gene matches: 7. The CDR3 reads CASSEYGGRAEETQYF. The CDR3 bases are TGTGCCAGCAGTGAATATGGCGGGAGGGCCGAGGAGACCCAGTACTTC.